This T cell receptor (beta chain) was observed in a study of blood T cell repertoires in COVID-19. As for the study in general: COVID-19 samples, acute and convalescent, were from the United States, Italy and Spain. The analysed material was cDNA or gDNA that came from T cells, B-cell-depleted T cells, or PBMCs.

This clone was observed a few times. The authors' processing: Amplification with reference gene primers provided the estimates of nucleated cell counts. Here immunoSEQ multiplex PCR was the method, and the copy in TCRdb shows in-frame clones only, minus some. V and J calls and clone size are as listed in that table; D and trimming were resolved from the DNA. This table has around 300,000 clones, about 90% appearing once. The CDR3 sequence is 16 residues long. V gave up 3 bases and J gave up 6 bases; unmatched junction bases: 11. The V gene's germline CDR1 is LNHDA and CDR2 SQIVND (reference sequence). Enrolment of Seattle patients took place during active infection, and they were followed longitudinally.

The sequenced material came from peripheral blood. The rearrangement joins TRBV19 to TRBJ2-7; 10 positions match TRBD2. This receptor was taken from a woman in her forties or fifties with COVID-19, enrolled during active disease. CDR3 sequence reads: CASSMWLAGALGEQYF. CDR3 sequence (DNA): TGTGCCAGTAGTATGTGGCTAGCGGGAGCCCTCGGCGAGCAGTACTTC.